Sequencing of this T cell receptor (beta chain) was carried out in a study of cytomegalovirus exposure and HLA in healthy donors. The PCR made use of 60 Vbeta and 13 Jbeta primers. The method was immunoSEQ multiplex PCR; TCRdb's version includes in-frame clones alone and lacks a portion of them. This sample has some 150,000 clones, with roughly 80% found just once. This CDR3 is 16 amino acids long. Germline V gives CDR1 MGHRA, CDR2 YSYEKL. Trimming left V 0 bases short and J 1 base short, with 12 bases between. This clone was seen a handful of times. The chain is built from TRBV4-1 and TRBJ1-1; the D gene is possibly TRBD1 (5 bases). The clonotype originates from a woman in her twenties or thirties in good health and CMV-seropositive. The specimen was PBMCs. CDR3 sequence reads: CASSQEGALGNTEAFF. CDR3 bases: TGCGCCAGCAGCCAAGAAGGGGCTCTGGGGAACACTGAAGCTTTCTTT.